This T cell receptor beta chain was sequenced for a study of cytomegalovirus exposure and HLA in healthy donors. No record exists of this donor's CMV serostatus. The CDR3 has 16 residues. Trimming took 7 bases from V and 1 from J, leaving 22 bases between them. Looked up from germline, CDR1 is SQVTM and CDR2 is ANQGSEA. Amplification used 60 Vbeta primers and 13 Jbeta primers. TCRdb's table, derived via immunoSEQ multiplex PCR, lists solely in-frame clones and lacks some. The sample consists of 120,000 or so clones, 65% to 80% of them appearing once. Specimen: PBMCs. The sequence came from a human donor in good health. The chain has TRBV29-1 and TRBJ1-1; D is perhaps TRBD1 (6 bases). The CDR3 nucleotides read TGCAGCGCCCATAAAGGGGGGGGGACACAGAACACTGAAGCTTTCTTT. Translated: CSAHKGGGTQNTEAFF.